Following are 25 T cell receptor beta chains from one sample sequenced in a study of blood T cell repertoires in COVID-19. Method: immunoSEQ multiplex PCR; TCRdb's copy keeps in-frame clones and lacks some. This table holds about 120,000 clones, approximately 86% found once. The specimen sequenced was peripheral blood. Receptors were obtained from a middle-aged man with acute or convalescent COVID-19.

The CDR3 protein is CASSLEDFMEQFF. Written as DNA, the CDR3 is TGCGCCAGCAGCTTGGAGGACTTTATGGAGCAGTTCTTC. This chain uses TRBV5-1 with TRBJ2-1, with TRBD2 as a possible D gene (5 bases). V was cut by 0 bases and J by 10 bases, with 11 bases left in between. Germline V gene data show CDR1 as SGHRS and CDR2 as YFSETQ. The length of the CDR3 is 13 residues.

This clone was detected once. The rearrangement uses TRBV5-1 and TRBJ2-7; D gene uncertain. The V and J ends lost 0 bases and 5 bases respectively, with 6 bases between them. Germline values: CDR1 SGHRS, CDR2 YFSETQ. The CDR3 is 12 amino acids. The CDR3 nucleotides are TGCGCCAGCAGCTTGGTTGCGGACGAGCAGTACTTC. This sequence encodes CASSLVADEQYF. Filled out from reference TRBV5-1 and TRBJ2-7, the complete variable domain reads KAGVTQTPRYLIKTRGQQVTLSCSPISGHRSVSWYQQTPGQGLQFLFEYFSETQRNKGNFPGRFSGRQFSNSRSEMNVSTLELGDSALYLCASSLVADEQYFGPGTRLTVT.

This chain links TRBV11-2 with TRBJ1-1; D may be TRBD1 (6 bases). CDR3 length: 14 amino acids. Germline V CDR1 and CDR2: SGHAT, FQNNGV. Trimming pared 5 bases from V and 6 bases from J, leaving 16 bases between. The CDR3 spells CASSPEGGVAEAFF. CDR3 DNA: TGTGCCAGCAGCCCGGAGGGGGGGGTCGCTGAAGCTTTCTTT.

Note on this clone: The junction departs from germline at one end; a sequencing error may be responsible. CDR3 residues: CASSLTRDRGHEQYF. CDR3 nucleotides: TGTGCCAGCAGCCTAACCCGGGACAGGGGCCACGAGCAGTACTTC. V usage is TRBV7-3 and J usage is TRBJ2-7, with 10 positions matching TRBD1. Germline values: CDR1 SGHTA, CDR2 FQGTGA. The CDR3 covers 15 residues.

This rearrangement joins TRBV18 to TRBJ1-3, with TRBD1 matching 7 bases. V dropped 4 bases and J dropped 0; count of bases not matched to a gene: 9. Germline CDR1 KGHSH, CDR2 LQKENI. This CDR3 contains 17 residues. The CDR3 loop reads CASSQEGQLLSGNTIYF. In nucleotides, the CDR3 is TGTGCCAGCTCACAAGAGGGACAGCTACTCTCTGGAAACACCATATATTTT.

This chain uses TRBV5-1 with TRBJ1-2, with D perhaps matching TRBD1 (6 bases). This CDR3 spans 13 amino acids. V was trimmed by 4 bases and J by 8 bases, leaving 15 bases between them. Germline CDR1 is SGHRS and CDR2 is YFSETQ. The CDR3 loop reads CASSATGSRGYTF. CDR3 nucleotide sequence: TGCGCCAGCAGCGCCACAGGGAGTCGCGGCTACACCTTC.

The gene calls are TRBV5-1 and TRBJ2-2, with D unresolved. Germline assignment: CDR1 SGHRS and CDR2 YFSETQ. Trimming removed 2 bases at V and 4 bases at J, with 6 bases between. There are 13 residues in the CDR3. CDR3 protein: CASSLQSTGELFF. The CDR3 nucleotides read TGCGCCAGCAGCTTACAGTCCACCGGGGAGCTGTTTTTT. The variable domain in full, completed from reference TRBV5-1 and TRBJ2-2, reads KAGVTQTPRYLIKTRGQQVTLSCSPISGHRSVSWYQQTPGQGLQFLFEYFSETQRNKGNFPGRFSGRQFSNSRSEMNVSTLELGDSALYLCASSLQSTGELFFGEGSRLTVL.

The rearrangement joins TRBV6-2 or TRBV6-3 to TRBJ1-1; no definite D call. This CDR3 has 12 amino acids. Germline CDR1 is MNHEY and CDR2 is SVGEGT. V lost 5 bases, J lost 9 bases, and 13 bases lay in between. CDR3 sequence (DNA): TGTGCCAGCAGTCGCTACAGTGGAAAAGCTTTCTTT. Protein: CASSRYSGKAFF.

This CDR3 is CASSTRQGSYEQYF. Here the CDR3 DNA reads TGCGCCAGCAGCACCAGACAGGGCTCCTACGAGCAGTACTTC. The chain joins TRBV5-1 to TRBJ2-7, with 7 bases matching TRBD1. Germline V gives CDR1 SGHRS, CDR2 YFSETQ. The ends lost 4 bases at V and 0 bases at J; junction bases unmatched: 4. The CDR3 consists of 14 residues.

This chain uses TRBV2 with TRBJ1-4, with 9 bases lining up with TRBD1. The CDR3 is 16 amino acids. CDR1 SNHLY and CDR2 FYNNEI come from the germline V gene. Trimming took 7 bases from V and 2 from J; bases not matched to a gene: 8. CDR3 loop: CASKRTGAITNEKLFF. In DNA, the CDR3 is TGTGCCAGCAAAAGGACAGGGGCTATCACTAATGAAAAACTGTTTTTT.

The sample holds a few counts of this clone. This sequence joins TRBV18 and TRBJ1-2; 7 positions match TRBD1. Germline V lookup: CDR1 KGHSH, CDR2 LQKENI. The CDR3 runs to 17 residues. Trimming at V came to 6 bases and at J to 8 bases, leaving 21 bases not matched to a gene. The DNA for the CDR3 is TGTGCCAGCTCGACCTTTACAGGGGCGGATTCAGTTGGAGGCTACACCTTC. Its protein is CASSTFTGADSVGGYTF.

The chain carries TRBV18 and TRBJ1-2, with D possibly being TRBD1 (5 bases). The CDR3 length is 15 residues. V shed 6 bases and J shed 2 bases, with 16 bases lying between them. Germline V gives CDR1 KGHSH, CDR2 LQKENI. For the CDR3, the DNA is TGTGCCAGCTCGCCAAGCGAGGCAGGGAACTATGGCTACACCTTC. This translates into CASSPSEAGNYGYTF.

V usage is TRBV7-2 and J usage is TRBJ1-1, with D tentatively TRBD1 (6 bases). The ends were cut back, 3 bases at V and 0 bases at J, with 11 bases in the middle. CDR3 length: 15 residues. CDR1 is SGHTA, CDR2 FQGNSA, per germline. CDR3: CASSLARGLNTEAFF. In DNA, the CDR3 is TGTGCCAGCAGCTTGGCCAGGGGATTGAACACTGAAGCTTTCTTT.

V gene TRBV5-1 combines with J gene TRBJ2-7; 9 nucleotides align to TRBD1. Germline values: CDR1 SGHRS, CDR2 YFSETQ. The CDR3 has 15 amino acids. Germline trimming cut 1 base from V and 4 bases from J; bases unmatched to any gene: 6. In nucleotides, the CDR3 is TGCGCCAGCAGCTTGTTACAGGGGGCGGGTTACGAGCAGTACTTC. It is translated as CASSLLQGAGYEQYF.

The chain carries TRBV3-1 (or the pseudogene TRBV3-2) and TRBJ2-7; 13 bases line up with TRBD2. The CDR3 spans 14 residues. Germline V CDR1 and CDR2: LGHDT, YNNKEL (reference sequence). V was pared by 4 bases and J by 4 bases, with 1 base of the junction left unmatched. CDR3 in amino acids: CASSRTSGSYEQYF. Here the CDR3 DNA reads TGTGCCAGCAGCCGGACTAGCGGGAGTTACGAGCAGTACTTC.

This chain uses TRBV7-2 with TRBJ2-7; D is possibly TRBD1 (6 bases). CDR1 and CDR2 (germline): SGHTA, FQGNSA. The CDR3 has 13 residues. Trimming took off 3 bases at V and 3 bases at J, with 9 bases between the two ends. The CDR3 sequence is CASSLIGGYEQYF. In nucleotides, the CDR3 is TGTGCCAGCAGCTTGATAGGGGGCTACGAGCAGTACTTC.

The V gene is TRBV19, the J gene TRBJ1-5; 7 bases line up with TRBD1. CDR3 length equals 14 residues. V dropped 8 bases and J dropped 6; count of bases not matched to a gene: 10. Germline assignment: CDR1 LNHDA and CDR2 SQIVND (reference sequence). CDR3 residues: CASSGQEGGQPQHF. CDR3 DNA: TGTGCCAGTTCCGGACAGGAGGGAGGTCAGCCCCAGCATTTT.

The CDR3 spells CASSLSRGTEAFF. As DNA, the CDR3 is TGTGCCAGCAGCTTGAGTAGAGGCACTGAAGCTTTCTTT. The chain carries TRBV5-5 and TRBJ1-1; no clear D gene. Germline lookup yields CDR1 SGHKS and CDR2 YYEKEE (reference sequence). Trimming removed 1 base from V and 4 bases from J, with 8 bases in between. The length of the CDR3 is 13 residues.

The CDR3 is CASTFKVLAGGSEQFF. Here the CDR3 DNA reads TGTGCCAGCACCTTCAAGGTACTAGCGGGAGGTAGTGAGCAGTTCTTC. The chain carries TRBV7-8 and TRBJ2-1; 12 bases fit TRBD2. Germline assignment: CDR1 SGHVS and CDR2 FQNEAQ. The CDR3 length is 16 residues. J was trimmed by 9 bases and V by 7 bases; bases with no gene match: 13.

The chain carries TRBV30 and TRBJ1-5; the match to TRBD1 covers 7 bases. The germline gives CDR1 GTSNPN, CDR2 SVGIG (reference sequence). The CDR3 is made up of 15 amino acids. V shed 3 bases and J 4 bases; nucleotides not matched to a gene: 9. CDR3 in DNA: TGTGCCTGGAGCCCCGACAGGGCGCGAAATCAGCCCCAGCATTTT. Protein product: CAWSPDRARNQPQHF.

The chain employs TRBV9 and TRBJ2-3; TRBD2 agrees at 12 bases. The trim removed 4 bases at V and 0 bases at J, leaving 6 bases unmatched. The CDR3 extends over 17 amino acids. Germline-derived CDR1 and CDR2 are SGDLS and YYNGEE. CDR3 sequence: CASSPWTSGISTDTQYF. CDR3 nucleotide sequence: TGTGCCAGCAGCCCTTGGACTAGCGGGATTAGCACAGATACGCAGTATTTT.

This chain connects TRBV7-6 to TRBJ2-3; 9 bases map to TRBD1. The V segment lost 0 bases and the J segment 0 bases; nucleotides outside the gene matches: 1. CDR3 size: 16 residues. CDR1 SGHVS and CDR2 FNYEAQ come from the germline V gene. The DNA for the CDR3 is TGTGCCAGCAGCTTAGCCGGGACAGGGAGCACAGATACGCAGTATTTT. As protein: CASSLAGTGSTDTQYF.

The chain has TRBV9 and TRBJ2-7; a weak D match, TRBD2 (5 bases). V gave up 3 bases and J gave up 3 bases, with 19 bases separating them. The CDR3 has 16 amino acids. Per germline, CDR1 SGDLS and CDR2 YYNGEE. The CDR3 sequence: CASSEEGSSRLYEQYF. For the CDR3, the DNA is TGTGCCAGCAGCGAAGAGGGATCTAGCAGACTCTACGAGCAGTACTTC.

V is TRBV19 and J is TRBJ2-1, with a tentative D call TRBD2 (7 bases). V dropped 5 bases and J dropped 10 bases, with 18 bases sitting between them. The germline gives CDR1 LNHDA, CDR2 SQIVND (reference sequence). The CDR3 is 14 amino acids. Here the CDR3 reads CASSPPGGKREQFF. CDR3 bases: TGTGCCAGTAGTCCGCCGGGGGGCAAAAGAGAGCAGTTCTTC.

A word on this clone: This could be a read error, since a much larger clone is one nucleotide away. The rearrangement uses TRBV7-2 and TRBJ1-5, with TRBD1 identical over 7 bases. Unmatched junction bases numbered 2, after V lost 5 bases and J lost 4 bases. This CDR3 is 13 amino acids long. Germline loops: CDR1 SGHTA, CDR2 FQGNSA. The CDR3 region is CASSQGGNQPQHF. Written as DNA, the CDR3 is TGTGCCAGCAGCCAGGGGGGAAATCAGCCCCAGCATTTT.